The next 27 T cell receptor beta chains were all read from a single sample in a study of T cell responses to AZD1222 COVID-19 vaccine. Generated by immunoSEQ multiplex PCR, the TCRdb table keeps only in-frame clones and is missing some. The table lists approximately 170,000 clones, 92% of them singletons, with over 1.5% in the top ten. The material was peripheral blood, obtained on day 0 of AZD1222 vaccination. The receptors derive from an adult in good health.

This chain uses TRBV9 with TRBJ2-3; D perhaps matches TRBD2 (5 bases). The germline gives CDR1 SGDLS, CDR2 YYNGEE. This CDR3 spans 14 amino acids. Trimming took 1 base from V and 3 from J, leaving 9 bases between them. CDR3 residues: CASSVRGNTDTQYF. CDR3 sequence (DNA): TGTGCCAGCAGCGTACGGGGAAATACAGATACGCAGTATTTT. The whole variable domain, remainder taken from reference TRBV9 and TRBJ2-3, is DSGVTQTPKHLITATGQRVTLRCSPRSGDLSVYWYQQSLDQGLQFLIQYYNGEERAKGNILERFSAQQFPDLHSELNLSSLELGDSALYFCASSVRGNTDTQYFGPGTRLTVL.

This sequence joins TRBV30 and TRBJ2-6; 7 bases match TRBD1. The germline CDR1 and CDR2 sequences are GTSNPN and SVGIG (reference sequence). The CDR3 contains 17 residues. The J segment lost 1 base and the V segment lost 4 bases, leaving 10 bases of the junction unmatched. The CDR3 loop is CAWNLRGRRSGANVLTF. The DNA for the CDR3 is TGTGCCTGGAACCTGAGGGGGCGTCGGTCTGGGGCCAACGTCCTGACTTTC. Filled out from reference TRBV30 and TRBJ2-6, the complete variable domain reads SQTIHQWPATLVQPVGSPLSLECTVEGTSNPNLYWYRQAAGRGLQLLFYSVGIGQISSEVPQNLSASRPQDRQFILSSKKLLLSDSGFYLCAWNLRGRRSGANVLTFGAGSRLTVL.

The rearrangement links TRBV7-9 to TRBJ1-3; D gene ambiguous. The CDR3 is made up of 14 amino acids. The V gene's germline CDR1 is SEHNR and CDR2 FQNEAQ (reference sequence). V was trimmed by 10 bases and J by 5 bases, leaving 18 bases between them. The CDR3 spells CAKSPLGSRNTIYF. CDR3 in DNA: TGTGCCAAAAGCCCGTTGGGCAGCAGAAACACCATATATTTT.

The chain couples TRBV29-1 to TRBJ2-7; TRBD1 agrees at 9 bases. This CDR3 contains 12 residues. Germline V gene sequence: CDR1 SQVTM, CDR2 ANQGSEA. J gave up 5 bases and V 4 bases, and 3 bases lay outside the gene matches. CDR3 amino acids: CSVGTGDHEQYF. CDR3 coding DNA: TGCAGCGTTGGGACAGGGGACCACGAGCAGTACTTC.

The chain couples TRBV5-1 to TRBJ2-2; 9 bases match TRBD1. Germline trimming cut 2 bases from V and 4 bases from J; bases unmatched to any gene: 3. This CDR3 comprises 15 residues. CDR1 SGHRS and CDR2 YFSETQ come from the germline V gene. The CDR3: CASSLAQGATGELFF. The DNA of the CDR3 is TGCGCCAGCAGCTTAGCACAGGGGGCCACCGGGGAGCTGTTTTTT.

V usage is TRBV9 and J usage is TRBJ2-1, with 10 bases aligning to TRBD2. There are 15 residues in the CDR3. The junction had 2 bases not matched to a gene; V was cut back by 2 bases and J by 3 bases. CDR1 and CDR2 from the germline V gene are SGDLS and YYNGEE. Here the CDR3 DNA reads TGTGCCAGCAGCGTCGTAGCGGGGGGCTACAATGAGCAGTTCTTC. Its translation is CASSVVAGGYNEQFF.

The chain couples TRBV2 to TRBJ2-7, with D possibly being TRBD1 (6 bases). The V end lost 0 bases, the J end lost 1 base, and 16 bases lay between the germline ends. The CDR3 has 17 residues. Germline V gene lookup returns CDR1 SNHLY and CDR2 FYNNEI. The CDR3 region has the DNA TGTGCCAGCAGTGAAGCGCTTGGGCCAGGGGCGTCCTACGAGCAGTACTTC. Its translation: CASSEALGPGASYEQYF.

The V call is TRBV5-5, the J call TRBJ2-3; D is unclear. The CDR3 sequence is 11 residues long. Germline V gives CDR1 SGHKS, CDR2 YYEKEE (reference sequence). Trimming left V 0 bases short and J 5 bases short, with 1 base between. The chain's CDR3 is CASSLEDTQYF. DNA of the CDR3: TGTGCCAGCAGCTTGGAAGATACGCAGTATTTT.

V is TRBV5-4 and J is TRBJ2-3; TRBD2 is a possible D gene (5 bases). Between the trimmed V and J ends, which lost 0 bases and 1 base, there was a span of 6 bases. Germline V gives CDR1 SGHNT, CDR2 YYREEE (reference sequence). The CDR3 contains 14 residues. CDR3 amino acids: CASSLVEGTDTQYF. DNA for the CDR3: TGTGCCAGCAGCTTGGTGGAGGGCACAGATACGCAGTATTTT.

This clone was detected once. The chain recombines TRBV4-1 with TRBJ2-7, with D perhaps TRBD2 (6 bases). Per germline, CDR1 MGHRA and CDR2 YSYEKL. This CDR3 has 15 residues. Trimming cost V 0 bases and J 2 bases, with 11 bases left between them. CDR3 sequence: CASSQEGTQAYEQYF. CDR3 bases: TGCGCCAGCAGCCAAGAAGGGACTCAGGCCTACGAGCAGTACTTC.

The genes are TRBV15 and TRBJ1-4, with D unresolved. The length of the CDR3 is 15 residues. Germline CDR1 reads LNHNV; CDR2 reads YYDKDF (reference sequence). Deletions cut 0 bases from V and 4 bases from J, with 9 bases between. CDR3 nucleotide sequence: TGTGCCACCAGCAGAGATTTATGGGATAATGAAAAACTGTTTTTT. Encoded protein: CATSRDLWDNEKLFF.

The chain carries TRBV4-2 and TRBJ1-1, with TRBD1 as a possible D gene (5 bases). This CDR3 spans 16 amino acids. Germline V gene lookup returns CDR1 LGHNA and CDR2 YNFKEQ. Trimming stripped 4 bases from V and 0 bases from J, with 15 bases between. The CDR3, as DNA: TGTGCCAGCAGCCCGCTGCCGGGACTTTTGAACACTGAAGCTTTCTTT. Amino acids: CASSPLPGLLNTEAFF.

The CDR3 here is CASSYSRTRTDTQYF. The CDR3 coding sequence is TGTGCCAGCAGTTACTCTAGGACTCGAACAGATACGCAGTATTTT. This chain connects TRBV6-5 to TRBJ2-3; TRBD2 might be the D (5 bases). There are 15 residues in the CDR3. Trimming stripped 0 bases from V and 3 bases from J, with 10 bases between. Looked up from germline, CDR1 is MNHEY and CDR2 is SVGAGI.

The genes are TRBV5-5 and TRBJ1-2; TRBD1 matches at 9 bases. The CDR3 consists of 15 residues. V gave up 1 base and J gave up 8 bases; unmatched junction bases: 9. Germline CDR1 is SGHKS and CDR2 is YYEKEE (reference sequence). CDR3 in DNA: TGTGCCAGCAGCTTGCCCGGACAGGGGAGAGGAGGCTACACCTTC. The encoded protein is CASSLPGQGRGGYTF.

The gene calls are TRBV7-8 and TRBJ1-1; D is ambiguous. The CDR3 extends over 14 amino acids. Germline loops: CDR1 SGHVS, CDR2 FQNEAQ. Trimming took off 6 bases at V and 1 base at J, with 12 bases between the two ends. The CDR3 sequence: CASRHTSENTEAFF. As DNA, the CDR3 is TGTGCCAGCAGACATACGTCCGAGAACACTGAAGCTTTCTTT.

The chain couples TRBV6-6 to TRBJ2-3; the match to TRBD2 covers 7 bases. V dropped 11 bases and J dropped 3; count of bases not matched to a gene: 14. Germline CDR1 reads MNHNY; CDR2 reads SVGAGI (reference sequence). This CDR3 spans 15 amino acids. The CDR3 region is CAGGGGAGGTDTQYF. The DNA for the CDR3 is TGTGCCGGAGGTGGGGGTGCCGGGGGGACAGATACGCAGTATTTT.

V and J are TRBV5-1 and TRBJ1-1; TRBD1 aligns across 12 bases. The J segment lost 0 bases and the V segment lost 5 bases, leaving 5 bases of the junction unmatched. The germline V gene encodes CDR1 SGHRS and CDR2 YFSETQ. This CDR3 is built from 16 residues. The CDR3 region has the DNA TGCGCCAGCAGGACCGGGACAGGGGGCCTGAACACTGAAGCTTTCTTT. This translates into CASRTGTGGLNTEAFF.

V and J are TRBV7-6 and TRBJ1-6; 7 nucleotides agree with TRBD1. This CDR3 is built from 15 residues. The germline CDR1 and CDR2 sequences are SGHVS and FNYEAQ. V lost 1 base, J lost 7 bases, and 4 bases stayed unmatched. CDR3 region: CASSLGGTANSPLHF. The DNA of the CDR3 is TGTGCCAGCAGCTTAGGTGGGACAGCAAATTCACCCCTCCACTTT.

The chain employs TRBV29-1 and TRBJ1-1; D uncertain. The CDR3 extends over 14 amino acids. Deletions cut 4 bases from V and 5 bases from J, with 17 bases between. Germline CDR1 is SQVTM and CDR2 is ANQGSEA. For the CDR3, the DNA is TGCAGCGTTGTCCCCCATTTAATGAGGACTGAAGCTTTCTTT. Its translation: CSVVPHLMRTEAFF.

This clone was counted once. This sequence joins TRBV18 and TRBJ2-7, with 7 nucleotides matching TRBD1. Trimming removed 5 bases from V and 4 bases from J; junction bases left unmatched: 8. The V gene's germline CDR1 is KGHSH and CDR2 LQKENI. This CDR3 has 14 amino acids. The CDR3 protein is CASSSTGPGYEQYF. The CDR3 nucleotides are TGTGCCAGCTCATCGACAGGGCCCGGGTACGAGCAGTACTTC.

The chain links TRBV12-3 or TRBV12-4 to TRBJ2-1; 9 nucleotides agree with TRBD2. After removal of 7 bases from V and 2 bases from J, the junction contained 0 bases not matched to a gene. The CDR3 has 13 residues. The CDR3 sequence is CASTSGAYNEQFF. CDR3 nucleotides: TGTGCCAGCACTAGCGGGGCCTACAATGAGCAGTTCTTC.

This clone was detected only once. The rearrangement uses TRBV2 and TRBJ1-6; a possible D gene is TRBD1 (5 bases). Germline assignment: CDR1 SNHLY and CDR2 FYNNEI. The CDR3 totals 16 residues. V was cut by 4 bases and J by 4 bases, with 14 bases left in between. DNA of the CDR3: TGTGCCAGCAGTGGCCATCAGGGAGCTTATAATTCACCCCTCCACTTT. It yields the protein CASSGHQGAYNSPLHF.

V usage is TRBV11-2 and J usage is TRBJ1-2, with a possible D match to TRBD1 (6 bases). Germline V gene sequence: CDR1 SGHAT, CDR2 FQNNGV. Trimming pared 5 bases from V and 3 bases from J, leaving 13 bases between. The CDR3 totals 14 residues. CDR3 coding DNA: TGTGCCAGCAGCACTACTTCAGGGGACTATGGCTACACCTTC. Translated: CASSTTSGDYGYTF.

The chain is built from TRBV6-1 and TRBJ2-7; D possibly matches TRBD1 or TRBD2 (5 bases each). The CDR3 loop spans 15 amino acids. In germline, CDR1 is MNHNS, CDR2 SASEGT. Trimming cost V 2 bases and J 4 bases, with 15 bases left between them. CDR3 sequence (DNA): TGTGCCAGCAGTGAAATTGGGGCTCGGGGTTACGAGCAGTACTTC. Its protein is CASSEIGARGYEQYF.

The gene calls are TRBV19 and TRBJ1-6; 8 nucleotides align to TRBD1. The length of the CDR3 is 15 residues. V lost 5 bases and J lost 6; bases outside the gene matches: 6. Germline-derived CDR1 and CDR2 are LNHDA and SQIVND (reference sequence). CDR3 in amino acids: CASSAQGGGNSPLHF. In DNA, the CDR3 is TGTGCCAGTAGTGCACAGGGGGGCGGTAATTCACCCCTCCACTTT.

The genes are TRBV11-2 and TRBJ2-2; 10 bases line up with TRBD1. Looked up from germline, CDR1 is SGHAT and CDR2 is FQNNGV. CDR3 length: 17 residues. The V segment lost 0 bases and the J segment 6 bases; nucleotides outside the gene matches: 7. CDR3 coding DNA: TGTGCCAGCAGCTTAGATCTGGACAGGGGGGAGGCCGGGGAGCTGTTTTTT. Its protein product is CASSLDLDRGEAGELFF.

The V gene is TRBV11-2, the J gene TRBJ2-1; 12 nucleotides agree with TRBD2. The germline CDR1 and CDR2 sequences are SGHAT and FQNNGV. Trimming took 2 bases from V and 0 from J; bases not matched to a gene: 5. CDR3 length equals 18 residues. The CDR3 nucleotides are TGTGCCAGCAGCTTAACAACTAGCGGGGGGCGCTCCTACAATGAGCAGTTCTTC. Its translation is CASSLTTSGGRSYNEQFF.